Below, 17 T cell receptor beta chains from the same sample are listed, as sequenced in a study of Tregs in tolerant kidney transplant recipients. The table came from immunoSEQ multiplex PCR; TCRdb's copy has only in-frame clones and leaves some out. The sample contains about 240,000 clones, about 80% of which appear only once. The sample consisted of CD4+ T cells from blood. Receptor source: a human donor in good health.

The rearrangement joins TRBV13 to TRBJ2-1, with D perhaps TRBD2 (5 bases). CDR1 and CDR2 (germline): PRHDT, FYEKMQ (reference sequence). This CDR3 region has 16 residues. The germline V and J ends were trimmed by 0 bases and 1 base, with 10 bases remaining between them. Here the CDR3 reads CASSLGGRVSYNEQFF. The CDR3 nucleotides read TGTGCCAGCAGCTTAGGCGGGCGGGTTTCCTACAATGAGCAGTTCTTC.

The chain is built from TRBV5-1 and TRBJ2-1, with 9 bases that match TRBD2. CDR3 length equals 15 residues. V lost 2 bases, J lost 6 bases, and 6 bases stayed unmatched. Germline lookup yields CDR1 SGHRS and CDR2 YFSETQ. In DNA, the CDR3 is TGCGCCAGCAGCTTTATAGCGGGGGCTCTCAATGAGCAGTTCTTC. Translation: CASSFIAGALNEQFF.

This clone has more than one count but fewer than ten. This chain connects TRBV11-2 to TRBJ2-7; a possible D gene is TRBD1 (5 bases). CDR1 is SGHAT, CDR2 FQNNGV, per germline. Trimming removed 1 base from V and 4 bases from J, with 14 bases in between. This CDR3 has 15 amino acids. CDR3 sequence: CASSLVEGHTYEQYF. The CDR3 DNA reads TGTGCCAGCAGCTTAGTAGAAGGACACACATACGAGCAGTACTTC.

V gene TRBV2 combines with J gene TRBJ1-3, with D perhaps matching TRBD1 (5 bases). The CDR3 covers 14 residues. CDR1 and CDR2 from the germline V gene are SNHLY and FYNNEI. V gave up 6 bases and J gave up 3 bases, with 12 bases separating them. The CDR3 DNA reads TGTGCCAGCAGCCTCCGGGGGGATGGAAACACCATATATTTT. Translation: CASSLRGDGNTIYF.

The chain links TRBV14 to TRBJ2-1, with 9 nucleotides matching TRBD2. Germline assignment: CDR1 SGHDN and CDR2 FVKESK. V trimming: 1 base; J trimming: 9 bases; junction bases outside the gene matches: 10. The CDR3 is made up of 16 amino acids. The CDR3 coding sequence is TGTGCCAGCAGCCAAGGCGGGACTAGCTTTTGGGGTGAGCAGTTCTTC. This gives the protein CASSQGGTSFWGEQFF.

The gene calls are TRBV29-1 and TRBJ2-7, with a tentative D call TRBD1 (5 bases). The CDR3 length is 11 residues. Trimming took off 5 bases at V and 4 bases at J, with 9 bases between the two ends. Germline CDR1 reads SQVTM; CDR2 reads ANQGSEA. The CDR3 loop is CSVYTGYEQYF. The DNA of the CDR3 is TGCAGCGTTTACACAGGATACGAGCAGTACTTC.

V and J are TRBV5-1 and TRBJ2-3, with D perhaps TRBD1 (5 bases). The CDR3 covers 14 residues. V shed 2 bases and J shed 3 bases, with 10 bases lying between them. Germline CDR1 is SGHRS and CDR2 is YFSETQ. The CDR3 spells CASSFGKGTDTQYF. CDR3 DNA: TGCGCCAGCAGCTTTGGAAAGGGGACAGATACGCAGTATTTT.

The V and J genes are TRBV7-9 and TRBJ1-2; perhaps TRBD2 as D (6 bases). TRBJ2-7 explains the end of the DNA better; the J call may be wrong. The CDR3 covers 12 residues. Per germline, CDR1 SEHNR and CDR2 FQNEAQ (reference sequence). This CDR3 reads CASSLEAAGQYF. In DNA form, the CDR3 reads TGTGCCAGCAGCTTGGAGGCTGCGGGACAGTACTTC.

The rearrangement joins TRBV5-8 to TRBJ1-2, with 8 bases that match TRBD1. CDR1 is SGHTS and CDR2 is YDEGEE in the germline V gene. The CDR3 loop spans 15 amino acids. The V segment lost 0 bases and the J segment 8 bases; nucleotides outside the gene matches: 9. CDR3 coding DNA: TGTGCCAGCAGCTTGGCCCCGGACAGGGCGGCGGGCTACACCTTC. As protein: CASSLAPDRAAGYTF. Drawing the rest from reference TRBV5-8 and TRBJ1-2, the complete variable domain is EAGVTQSPTHLIKTRGQQATLRCSPISGHTSVYWYQQALGLGLQFLLWYDEGEERNRGNFPPRFSGRQFPNYSSELNVNALELEDSALYLCASSLAPDRAAGYTFGSGTRLTVV.

CDR3 in amino acids: CASSRDGRSYEQYF. CDR3 DNA: TGTGCCAGCAGCCGAGATGGCCGCTCCTACGAGCAGTACTTC. The chain has TRBV9 and TRBJ2-7; D gene uncertain. V was shortened by 4 bases and J by 0 bases, with 11 bases between the two germline ends. The germline V gene has CDR1 SGDLS and CDR2 YYNGEE. This CDR3 is built from 14 residues.

This chain joins TRBV9 and TRBJ2-5, with TRBD1 identical over 8 bases. CDR1 and CDR2 (germline): SGDLS, YYNGEE. The CDR3 has 16 amino acids. V lost 0 bases to trimming and J lost 5 bases; unmatched junction nucleotides: 9. The CDR3 is CASSVGTGRLYETQYF. CDR3 DNA sequence: TGTGCCAGCAGCGTAGGGACAGGGAGGTTGTATGAGACCCAGTACTTC.

J is TRBJ1-1 and V is TRBV11-1; D call uncertain. V dropped 5 bases and J dropped 4 bases, with 11 bases sitting between them. Germline-derived CDR1 and CDR2 are SGHAT and FQDESV (reference sequence). The CDR3 sequence is 13 residues long. The DNA of the CDR3 is TGTGCCAGCAGCGGCGAAGGCGGCACTGAAGCTTTCTTT. Its translation is CASSGEGGTEAFF. Using reference TRBV11-1 and TRBJ1-1 for the parts outside the CDR3, the full variable domain is EAEVAQSPRYKITEKSQAVAFWCDPISGHATLYWYRQILGQGPELLVQFQDESVVDDSQLPKDRFSAERLKGVDSTLKIQPAELGDSAMYLCASSGEGGTEAFFGQGTRLTVV.

The table lists this clone with a count of one. J is TRBJ1-3 and V is TRBV6-5, with D perhaps TRBD1 (5 bases). V was pared by 4 bases and J by 4 bases, with 14 bases between. The germline gives CDR1 MNHEY, CDR2 SVGAGI. There are 15 residues in the CDR3. CDR3 residues: CASSSSRASGNTIYF. CDR3 sequence (DNA): TGTGCCAGCAGTTCGAGCAGGGCTTCAGGAAACACCATATATTTT.

The chain is built from TRBV4-1 and TRBJ1-1; possibly TRBD1 for D (5 bases). V lost 0 bases, J lost 6 bases, and 14 bases lay in between. Per germline, CDR1 MGHRA and CDR2 YSYEKL. The CDR3 extends over 15 amino acids. The CDR3 DNA reads as TGCGCCAGCAGCCAAGAGAGGGGTTCAGTCGCTGAAGCTTTCTTT. Amino acids: CASSQERGSVAEAFF.

CDR3 loop: CATTDGANTGELFF. CDR3 nucleotides: TGTGCCACAACAGACGGCGCGAACACCGGGGAGCTGTTTTTT. The chain combines TRBV19 with TRBJ2-2, with unresolved D. V was clipped by 10 bases and J by 0 bases, with 12 bases between them. Germline CDR1 and CDR2: LNHDA and SQIVND (reference sequence). This CDR3 spans 14 amino acids.

The chain's CDR3 is CSVQQGQGATDTQYF. CDR3 nucleotides: TGCAGCGTGCAGCAGGGACAGGGGGCAACAGATACGCAGTATTTT. The V and J genes are TRBV29-1 and TRBJ2-3; 12 positions agree with TRBD1. Germline V gene lookup returns CDR1 SQVTM and CDR2 ANQGSEA. CDR3 length: 15 amino acids. With V trimmed by 6 bases and J by 3 bases, 7 bases remained unmatched.

The chain combines TRBV6-5 with TRBJ2-3, with 9 bases lining up with TRBD2. Germline-derived CDR1 and CDR2 are MNHEY and SVGAGI. V gave up 9 bases and J gave up 5 bases; unmatched junction bases: 12. The CDR3 spans 15 residues. CDR3 in amino acids: CASCPAGGRKDTQYF. The CDR3 DNA follows: TGTGCCAGTTGCCCGGCGGGGGGGCGTAAAGATACGCAGTATTTT.